The 18 T cell receptor beta chains below were found in one sample sequenced in a study of blood T cell repertoires in COVID-19. Repertoires were generated with immunoSEQ multiplex PCR, while TCRdb's copy carries only in-frame clones and drops some. The table includes approximately 260,000 clones, around 90% detected once. Specimen: peripheral blood. Receptors were obtained from a man in his fifties or sixties who had recovered from COVID-19.

The chain has TRBV7-2 and TRBJ1-2, with 10 positions matching TRBD1. There are 17 residues in the CDR3. Germline V gives CDR1 SGHTA, CDR2 FQGNSA. Trimming cost V 1 base and J 5 bases; bases outside gene matches: 10. CDR3 sequence reads: CASSLGGGQGTRYGYTF. The CDR3 coding sequence is TGTGCCAGCAGCTTAGGCGGGGGACAGGGGACACGGTATGGCTACACCTTC.

The chain couples TRBV2 to TRBJ2-7, with 7 bases lining up with TRBD1. CDR1 is SNHLY and CDR2 is FYNNEI in the germline V gene. Trimming cost V 7 bases and J 3 bases; bases outside gene matches: 6. The CDR3 is 13 residues long. The CDR3 DNA sequence: TGTGCCAGCAATTGGGACAGCTTCTACGAGCAGTACTTC. It yields the protein CASNWDSFYEQYF.

The chain has TRBV3-1 (or the pseudogene TRBV3-2) and TRBJ1-2; 8 nucleotides align to TRBD1. The germline V gene encodes CDR1 LGHDT and CDR2 YNNKEL (reference sequence). The CDR3 loop spans 16 amino acids. V lost 7 bases to trimming and J lost 6 bases; unmatched junction nucleotides: 16. The CDR3 protein is CASTSRGTGGVHGYTF. DNA for the CDR3: TGTGCCAGCACCTCAAGAGGCACAGGGGGGGTTCATGGCTACACCTTC.

This chain's CDR3 is CAMGFQGFYNEQFF. The CDR3, as DNA: TGTGCCATGGGATTCCAGGGGTTTTACAATGAGCAGTTCTTC. V and J are TRBV5-4 and TRBJ2-1, with D perhaps TRBD1 (6 bases). The germline V gene has CDR1 SGHNT and CDR2 YYREEE (reference sequence). V was pared by 9 bases and J by 4 bases, with 17 bases between. This CDR3 spans 14 amino acids. The whole variable domain, filled in from reference TRBV5-4 and TRBJ2-1, reads ETGVTQSPTHLIKTRGQQVTLRCSSQSGHNTVSWYQQALGQGPQFIFQYYREEENGRGNFPPRFSGLQFPNYSSELNVNALELDDSALYLCAMGFQGFYNEQFFGPGTRLTVL.

This chain connects TRBV5-1 to TRBJ1-1; maybe TRBD1 (5 bases). CDR1 and CDR2 from the germline V gene are SGHRS and YFSETQ. V lost 7 bases, J lost 3 bases, and 13 bases lay in between. CDR3 size: 13 residues. CDR3 amino acids: CASAGNLDTEAFF. DNA of the CDR3: TGCGCCAGCGCAGGGAATTTGGACACTGAAGCTTTCTTT.

The V gene is TRBV6-1, the J gene TRBJ2-2; 7 bases line up with TRBD1. In germline, CDR1 is MNHNS, CDR2 SASEGT. V lost 0 bases and J lost 1; bases outside the gene matches: 8. The CDR3 spans 18 residues. The CDR3 sequence is CASSEASLGGLNTGELFF. Written as DNA, the CDR3 is TGTGCCAGCAGTGAAGCATCTTTAGGGGGCTTGAACACCGGGGAGCTGTTTTTT.

The V and J genes are TRBV28 and TRBJ1-5; TRBD1 aligns across 7 bases. After removal of 6 bases from V and 2 bases from J, the junction contained 10 bases not matched to a gene. In germline, CDR1 is MDHEN, CDR2 SYDVKM. The CDR3 has 16 amino acids. The CDR3, as DNA: TGTGCCAGCAGGCCCCCCAGGGGGTCCGGCAATCAGCCCCAGCATTTT. Amino acids: CASRPPRGSGNQPQHF. The entire variable domain, with the rest obtained from reference TRBV28 and TRBJ1-5, is as follows: DVKVTQSSRYLVKRTGEKVFLECVQDMDHENMFWYRQDPGLGLRLIYFSYDVKMKEKGDIPEGYSVSREKKERFSLILESASTNQTSMYLCASRPPRGSGNQPQHFGDGTRLSIL.

The chain carries TRBV30 and TRBJ2-7; D perhaps matches TRBD1 (6 bases). There are 14 residues in the CDR3. Germline V gene lookup returns CDR1 GTSNPN and CDR2 SVGIG (reference sequence). V lost 0 bases to trimming and J lost 6 bases, with 15 bases between them. The CDR3 nucleotides read TGTGCCTGGAGTGTTGGGGGCAGGCTGACCGAGCAGTACTTC. This codes for CAWSVGGRLTEQYF.

The chain employs TRBV3-1 (or the pseudogene TRBV3-2) and TRBJ2-2, with 8 bases fitting TRBD1. Trimming at V came to 4 bases and at J to 6 bases, leaving 7 bases not matched to a gene. The germline CDR1 and CDR2 sequences are LGHDT and YNNKEL (reference sequence). This CDR3 has 15 residues. CDR3 sequence (DNA): TGTGCCAGCAGCCGACAGGGGCCTAGGGCCGGGGAGCTGTTTTTT. Protein: CASSRQGPRAGELFF.

This clone was picked up many times. The chain couples TRBV6-5 to TRBJ2-1; maybe TRBD2 (6 bases). This CDR3 has 12 residues. The germline V gene encodes CDR1 MNHEY and CDR2 SVGAGI. Trimming stripped 6 bases from V and 10 bases from J, with 13 bases between. CDR3 in DNA: TGTGCCAGCAGGGATGGTGCGGGGGAGCAGTTCTTC. This gives the protein CASRDGAGEQFF.

The chain has TRBV5-1 and TRBJ2-7; a possible D gene is TRBD1 (6 bases). Deletions cut 0 bases from V and 0 bases from J, with 13 bases between. The length of the CDR3 is 16 residues. Germline lookup yields CDR1 SGHRS and CDR2 YFSETQ. CDR3 sequence reads: CASSLGPGQTSYEQYF. In DNA, the CDR3 is TGCGCCAGCAGCTTGGGTCCCGGACAGACCTCCTACGAGCAGTACTTC.

The chain joins TRBV18 to TRBJ2-3; TRBD1 matches at 7 bases. This CDR3 spans 17 amino acids. V was clipped by 3 bases and J by 4 bases; unmatched bases: 13. Germline lookup yields CDR1 KGHSH and CDR2 LQKENI. The CDR3 region is CASSPRLGTDVPDTQYF. The CDR3 DNA reads as TGTGCCAGCTCACCTCGGCTAGGGACAGACGTTCCAGATACGCAGTATTTT.

The J gene is TRBJ2-7, the V gene TRBV27; D remains unclear. The CDR3 extends over 14 amino acids. The V and J ends lost 6 bases and 4 bases respectively, with 16 bases between them. Germline assignment: CDR1 MNHEY and CDR2 SMNVEV (reference sequence). CDR3 in amino acids: CASSSSRYGYEQYF. The DNA of the CDR3 is TGTGCCAGCAGCTCATCGAGGTACGGGTACGAGCAGTACTTC.

The chain links TRBV27 to TRBJ2-3, with 13 positions matching TRBD2. Germline V gene sequence: CDR1 MNHEY, CDR2 SMNVEV (reference sequence). The CDR3 contains 16 residues. The trim removed 5 bases at V and 3 bases at J, leaving 5 bases unmatched. CDR3 loop: CASSKLAGGPTDTQYF. CDR3 nucleotide sequence: TGTGCCAGCAGTAAACTAGCGGGGGGGCCTACAGATACGCAGTATTTT.

The J gene is TRBJ2-3, the V gene TRBV27; no clear D. There are 13 residues in the CDR3. Germline CDR1 reads MNHEY; CDR2 reads SMNVEV (reference sequence). V was clipped by 6 bases and J by 2 bases, with 9 bases between them. CDR3 in amino acids: CASSLQVTDTQYF. Written as DNA, the CDR3 is TGTGCCAGCAGCCTCCAGGTCACAGATACGCAGTATTTT.

This chain uses TRBV7-2 with TRBJ1-6, with D tentatively TRBD1 (5 bases). CDR1 and CDR2 from the germline V gene are SGHTA and FQGNSA. CDR3 length: 15 residues. The V end lost 3 bases, the J end lost 2 bases, and 8 bases lay between the germline ends. CDR3 amino acids: CASSLTVPYNSPLHF. CDR3 sequence (DNA): TGTGCCAGCAGCTTGACAGTTCCCTATAATTCACCCCTCCACTTT.

V and J are TRBV27 and TRBJ2-7; the D gene is possibly TRBD2 (7 bases). Germline loops: CDR1 MNHEY, CDR2 SMNVEV (reference sequence). Trimming cost V 8 bases and J 4 bases, with 15 bases left between them. CDR3 size: 13 residues. The CDR3 DNA follows: TGTGCCAGCGCTGCCGGGGGGCGGTACGAGCAGTACTTC. Translation gives CASAAGGRYEQYF.

The chain links TRBV27 to TRBJ2-2; 9 bases agree with TRBD1. The junction had 6 bases not matched to a gene; V was cut back by 3 bases and J by 4 bases. CDR1 and CDR2 (germline): MNHEY, SMNVEV (reference sequence). The CDR3 loop spans 16 amino acids. The CDR3 is CASSFRDRAATGELFF. The CDR3 DNA reads as TGTGCCAGCAGTTTCCGGGACAGGGCCGCCACCGGGGAGCTGTTTTTT.